One sample yielded the 6 T cell receptor beta chains listed below, sequenced in a study of cytomegalovirus exposure and HLA in healthy donors. In the PCR, 60 Vbeta and 13 Jbeta primers were used. Libraries were prepared by immunoSEQ multiplex PCR; TCRdb keeps only in-frame clonotypes and omits some of them. Here the sample spans approximately 85,000 clones, over 70% being singletons. Sequenced sample: PBMCs. All receptors come from a woman aged 45-59 years in good health and CMV-seropositive.

This clone occurred a few times. This chain uses TRBV7-9 with TRBJ2-4; D is unclear. The CDR3 runs 16 residues. The V gene lost 1 base and the J gene lost 1 base, with 11 bases spanning the gap. Germline V gives CDR1 SEHNR, CDR2 FQNEAQ (reference sequence). The CDR3 region has the DNA TGTGCCAGCAGCTTAGGTTCGGCGGTGGCCAAAAACATTCAGTACTTC. Translating it yields CASSLGSAVAKNIQYF.

V is TRBV5-8 and J is TRBJ2-3; D gene ambiguous. The CDR3 covers 16 residues. In germline, CDR1 is SGHTS, CDR2 YDEGEE. V dropped 4 bases and J dropped 2 bases, with 17 bases sitting between them. As DNA, the CDR3 is TGTGCCAGCAGCACGTCCCTCTACAGAAACACAGATACGCAGTATTTT. It translates to CASSTSLYRNTDTQYF.

CDR3 DNA sequence: TGCGCCAGCAGCTTGGGACAGGGAATCTCCTATGGCTACACCTTC. It codes for CASSLGQGISYGYTF. V and J are TRBV5-1 and TRBJ1-2; TRBD1 agrees at 7 bases. V lost 0 bases and J lost 4; bases outside the gene matches: 6. The CDR3 is made up of 15 amino acids. Germline CDR1 is SGHRS and CDR2 is YFSETQ.

The chain combines TRBV6-5 with TRBJ1-2, with D possibly TRBD1 on 5 matching bases. V was shortened by 5 bases and J by 3 bases, with 13 bases between the two germline ends. This CDR3 comprises 14 residues. Germline values: CDR1 MNHEY, CDR2 SVGAGI. The CDR3: CASSVSDTHYGYTF. CDR3 sequence (DNA): TGTGCCAGCAGTGTGTCGGACACTCACTATGGCTACACCTTC.

The rearrangement joins TRBV13 to TRBJ2-5, with a possible D match to TRBD1 (5 bases). V was trimmed by 1 base and J by 4 bases, leaving 7 bases between them. The CDR3 has 13 amino acids. Germline CDR1 PRHDT, CDR2 FYEKMQ (reference sequence). Here the CDR3 reads CASSLAQGETQYF. The DNA for the CDR3 is TGTGCCAGCAGCTTAGCCCAGGGAGAGACCCAGTACTTC.

This chain joins TRBV30 and TRBJ2-2; 12 bases line up with TRBD1. Trimming at V came to 3 bases and at J to 2 bases, leaving 4 bases not matched to a gene. The length of the CDR3 is 16 residues. CDR1 is GTSNPN and CDR2 is SVGIG in the germline V gene (reference sequence). CDR3 loop: CAWSGTGGFNTGELFF. CDR3 in DNA: TGTGCCTGGAGCGGGACAGGGGGCTTTAACACCGGGGAGCTGTTTTTT.